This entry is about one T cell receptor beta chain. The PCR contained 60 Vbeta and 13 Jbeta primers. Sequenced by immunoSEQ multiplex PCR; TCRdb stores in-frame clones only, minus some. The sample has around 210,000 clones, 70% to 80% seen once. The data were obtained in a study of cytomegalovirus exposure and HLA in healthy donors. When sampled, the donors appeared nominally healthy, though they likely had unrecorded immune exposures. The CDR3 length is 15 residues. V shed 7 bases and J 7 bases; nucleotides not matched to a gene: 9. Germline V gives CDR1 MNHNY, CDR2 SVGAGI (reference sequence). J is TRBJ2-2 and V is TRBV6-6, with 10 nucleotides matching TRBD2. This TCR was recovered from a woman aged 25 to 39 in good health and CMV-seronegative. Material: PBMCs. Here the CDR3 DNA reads TGTGCCAGCAATCTAGCGGGAGATCTTGTCGGGGAGCTGTTTTTT. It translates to CASNLAGDLVGELFF.